This T cell receptor (beta chain) was identified during a study of T cells in Graves' hyperthyroidism and ophthalmopathy. About the research overall: Upon initial diagnosis and before any treatment, peripheral blood was collected.

This clonotype was seen at least ten times. Its antigen is as yet unknown. From RNA transcripts, TCR beta CDR3 regions were amplified. TCR CDR3 underwent first-round RT-PCR with the HTBI primer set. TCRdb recomputed calls from the multiplex PCR reads with MiXCR, one row per CDR3 protein. The table includes under 350,000 distinct CDR3 sequences, roughly 18% detected once. Participants, patients aged 18 to 65, had newly diagnosed hyperthyroidism with a duration under 2 months. Fresh peripheral blood, approximately 10 ml, was the source of the PBMCs. V trimming: 4 bases; J trimming: 10 bases; junction bases outside the gene matches: 16. This CDR3 contains 16 residues. The V gene's germline CDR1 is SGHRS and CDR2 YFSETQ. Whole-study findings and limits: Ophthalmopathy and stable hyperthyroidism were told apart by a 13 V-J model.

This receptor was taken from a woman between 50 and 59 years old with Graves' hyperthyroidism. The chain links TRBV5-1 to TRBJ1-1; 10 bases match TRBD1. Material: blood. The CDR3 region has the DNA TGCGCCAGCAGCCAGAGTACTGACAGGGGGCGAGGAATAGCTTTCTTT. This encodes CASSQSTDRGRGIAFF.